This T cell receptor beta chain was captured in a study of blood T cell repertoires in COVID-19. Study background: Sources were T cells, B-cell-depleted T cells, or PBMCs; the material itself was cDNA or gDNA.

TCRdb's table, derived via immunoSEQ multiplex PCR, lists solely in-frame clones and lacks some. The sample holds fewer than 250,000 clones; about 90% are singletons and the top ten take around 0.84%. Seattle patient enrollment occurred during active infection, with longitudinal follow-up thereafter. The CDR3 is 17 amino acids. The junction had 9 bases not matched to a gene; V was cut back by 6 bases and J by 0 bases. Germline V lookup: CDR1 MDHEN, CDR2 SYDVKM. This TCR derives from a man between 60 and 75 years old with COVID-19, enrolled during active disease. Sequencing input: peripheral blood. The chain is built from TRBV28 and TRBJ1-5; TRBD1 aligns across 9 bases. CDR3 amino acids: CASRAGTGFYSNQPQHF. For the CDR3, the DNA is TGTGCCAGCAGGGCCGGGACAGGGTTCTATAGCAATCAGCCCCAGCATTTT.